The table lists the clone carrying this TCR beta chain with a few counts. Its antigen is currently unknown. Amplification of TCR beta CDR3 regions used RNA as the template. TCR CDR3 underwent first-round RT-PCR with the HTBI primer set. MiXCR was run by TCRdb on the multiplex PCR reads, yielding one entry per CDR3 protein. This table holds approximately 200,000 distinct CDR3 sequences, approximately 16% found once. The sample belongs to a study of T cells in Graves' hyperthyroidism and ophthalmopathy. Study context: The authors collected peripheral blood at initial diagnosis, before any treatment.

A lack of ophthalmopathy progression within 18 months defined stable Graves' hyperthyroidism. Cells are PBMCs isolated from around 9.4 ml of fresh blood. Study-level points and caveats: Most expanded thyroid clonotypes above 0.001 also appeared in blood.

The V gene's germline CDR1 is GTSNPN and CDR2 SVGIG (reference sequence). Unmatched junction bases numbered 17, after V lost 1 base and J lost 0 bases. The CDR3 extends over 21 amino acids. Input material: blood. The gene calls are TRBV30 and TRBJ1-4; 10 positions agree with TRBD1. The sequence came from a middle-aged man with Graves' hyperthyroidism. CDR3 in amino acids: CAWSATGQGKVVGTTNEKLFF. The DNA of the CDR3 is TGTGCCTGGAGTGCGACGGGACAGGGGAAAGTTGTCGGCACAACTAATGAAAAACTGTTTTTT.